One and the same sample provided the 26 T cell receptor beta chains below, sequenced in a study of blood T cell repertoires in COVID-19. The repertoire was sequenced with immunoSEQ multiplex PCR; TCRdb's copy has only in-frame clones and lacks some. This sample has some 90,000 clones, with about 88% found just once. The sequenced sample consisted of peripheral blood. All receptors derive from a man aged 45-65 years with acute or convalescent COVID-19.

This sequence joins TRBV9 and TRBJ1-5; D perhaps matches TRBD1 (6 bases). The CDR3 sequence is 15 residues long. V lost 0 bases and J lost 7, with 14 bases in between. Germline-derived CDR1 and CDR2 are SGDLS and YYNGEE. For the CDR3, the DNA is TGTGCCAGCAGCGTAGGGGGGGGCTTGGGCCAGCCCCAGCATTTT. Its protein is CASSVGGGLGQPQHF.

CDR3 residues: CASSFGGAFTDTQYF. Here the CDR3 DNA reads TGTGCCAGCAGCTTTGGGGGGGCCTTCACAGATACGCAGTATTTT. The J gene is TRBJ2-3, the V gene TRBV7-2, with D perhaps matching TRBD2 (7 bases). The germline gives CDR1 SGHTA, CDR2 FQGNSA. V gave up 3 bases and J gave up 2 bases, with 12 bases separating them. This CDR3 comprises 15 residues.

There are a few counts of this clone. In DNA form, the CDR3 reads TGTGCCACCCGATATGAGATGGTAGGGGACACTGAAGCTTTCTTT. It specifies CATRYEMVGDTEAFF. The V and J genes are TRBV6-5 and TRBJ1-1, with D possibly being TRBD1 (5 bases). V was clipped by 10 bases and J by 3 bases, with 21 bases between them. The CDR3 totals 15 residues. The germline CDR1 and CDR2 sequences are MNHEY and SVGAGI.

This clone was counted once. The chain recombines TRBV11-1 with TRBJ2-5, with 10 bases fitting TRBD2. CDR1 and CDR2 (germline): SGHAT, FQDESV (reference sequence). This CDR3 contains 15 residues. The junction had 1 base not matched to a gene; V was cut back by 2 bases and J by 1 base. The CDR3 is CASSLRLAGQETQYF. DNA of the CDR3: TGTGCCAGCAGCTTACGACTAGCGGGCCAAGAGACCCAGTACTTC.

The chain combines TRBV27 with TRBJ1-5; 7 bases are a match to TRBD1. CDR1 is MNHEY and CDR2 is SMNVEV in the germline V gene (reference sequence). CDR3 size: 15 residues. Unmatched junction bases numbered 10, after V lost 5 bases and J lost 6 bases. The CDR3 spells CASSPTGQFSQPQHF. The CDR3, as DNA: TGTGCCAGCAGTCCGACAGGGCAGTTTTCTCAGCCCCAGCATTTT.

The chain has TRBV28 and TRBJ1-3; D is perhaps TRBD1 (6 bases). Germline CDR1 MDHEN, CDR2 SYDVKM. The germline V and J ends were trimmed by 11 bases and 9 bases, with 23 bases remaining between them. This CDR3 has 14 residues. This CDR3 reads CAVIGGDMAFTIYF. The CDR3 nucleotides read TGTGCCGTAATTGGGGGGGACATGGCGTTCACCATATATTTT.

The V gene is TRBV19, the J gene TRBJ2-1; 8 bases align to TRBD2. CDR3 length: 15 residues. V dropped 5 bases and J dropped 6; count of bases not matched to a gene: 9. CDR1 is LNHDA and CDR2 is SQIVND in the germline V gene (reference sequence). The CDR3 nucleotides read TGTGCCAGTAGTCCGACTAGCGCGCCTATCAATGAGCAGTTCTTC. Protein product: CASSPTSAPINEQFF.

This rearrangement joins TRBV3-1 (or the pseudogene TRBV3-2) to TRBJ1-2, with 12 nucleotides matching TRBD1. Germline V lookup: CDR1 LGHDT, CDR2 YNNKEL (reference sequence). The CDR3 has 14 residues. The V gene end was trimmed by 4 bases and the J gene end by 7 bases; junction bases not matched to a gene: 4. CDR3 in amino acids: CASSLGQGAGGYTF. CDR3 sequence (DNA): TGTGCCAGCAGCCTGGGACAGGGGGCAGGTGGCTACACCTTC.

The chain couples TRBV4-2 to TRBJ1-1; weak D call: TRBD1 (6 bases). V dropped 1 base and J dropped 4 bases, with 10 bases sitting between them. The germline V gene has CDR1 LGHNA and CDR2 YNFKEQ. The CDR3 sequence is 14 residues long. CDR3 loop: CASSQAGAGTEAFF. The DNA for the CDR3 is TGTGCCAGCAGCCAAGCAGGGGCGGGCACTGAAGCTTTCTTT.

The chain recombines TRBV27 with TRBJ1-1, with 7 bases aligning to TRBD1. Germline-derived CDR1 and CDR2 are MNHEY and SMNVEV (reference sequence). The V segment lost 5 bases and the J segment 4 bases; nucleotides outside the gene matches: 19. This CDR3 is 18 amino acids long. The CDR3 spells CASSPKGGIGGRTTEAFF. The CDR3 coding sequence is TGTGCCAGCAGTCCTAAAGGGGGCATCGGGGGCCGGACCACTGAAGCTTTCTTT.

Written as DNA, the CDR3 is TGTGCCAGCAGCCCGGGACAGGGAAGAGACCAGCCCCAGCATTTT. Protein: CASSPGQGRDQPQHF. This chain links TRBV28 with TRBJ1-5; TRBD1 aligns across 9 bases. J gave up 7 bases and V 6 bases, and 10 bases lay outside the gene matches. There are 15 residues in the CDR3. Germline CDR1 reads MDHEN; CDR2 reads SYDVKM.

This chain links TRBV6-5 with TRBJ1-2, with D uncertain. V lost 0 bases and J lost 8, with 10 bases in between. This CDR3 has 13 amino acids. CDR1 MNHEY and CDR2 SVGAGI come from the germline V gene. The CDR3, as DNA: TGTGCCAGCAGTTACTCGACGGCGGGGGGCTACACCTTC. Translated: CASSYSTAGGYTF.

The chain employs TRBV6-6 and TRBJ1-6; D gene uncertain. CDR3 length: 13 amino acids. The germline V gene encodes CDR1 MNHNY and CDR2 SVGAGI (reference sequence). V was pared by 6 bases and J by 7 bases, with 10 bases between. The CDR3: CASSQTANSPLHF. As DNA, the CDR3 is TGTGCCAGCAGCCAGACTGCGAATTCACCCCTCCACTTT.

The chain uses TRBV19 and TRBJ2-3; 8 bases map to TRBD2. CDR1 and CDR2 from the germline V gene are LNHDA and SQIVND (reference sequence). The length of the CDR3 is 16 residues. Germline trimming cut 7 bases from V and 4 bases from J; bases unmatched to any gene: 13. CDR3 protein: CASTQRVSGGPDTQYF. Written as DNA, the CDR3 is TGTGCCAGTACCCAGAGGGTGTCGGGGGGGCCAGATACGCAGTATTTT.

This clone was found a few times. V gene TRBV27 combines with J gene TRBJ1-3; D not certain. V lost 2 bases and J 0 bases, leaving 14 bases between the germline ends. This CDR3 comprises 17 residues. The germline CDR1 and CDR2 sequences are MNHEY and SMNVEV (reference sequence). In DNA, the CDR3 is TGTGCCAGCAGTTTAACCCCGTACAGACACTCTGGAAACACCATATATTTT. Its translation is CASSLTPYRHSGNTIYF.

V is TRBV7-3 and J is TRBJ1-6; 7 bases are a match to TRBD1. CDR1 and CDR2 (germline): SGHTA, FQGTGA. The CDR3 contains 17 residues. V gave up 2 bases and J gave up 5 bases; unmatched junction bases: 9. The CDR3: CASSLYGPGQNNSPLHF. In DNA, the CDR3 is TGTGCCAGCAGCTTATACGGGCCGGGACAGAATAATTCACCCCTCCACTTT.

CDR3: CAWAGVAEAFF. CDR3 coding DNA: TGTGCCTGGGCCGGGGTCGCTGAAGCTTTCTTT. The chain carries TRBV30 and TRBJ1-1; D is unclear. V was pared by 5 bases and J by 6 bases, with 10 bases between. CDR3 length: 11 residues. Looked up from germline, CDR1 is GTSNPN and CDR2 is SVGIG (reference sequence).

The chain joins TRBV19 to TRBJ1-6; the D gene is possibly TRBD1 (6 bases). V gave up 5 bases and J gave up 10 bases, with 12 bases separating them. Germline loops: CDR1 LNHDA, CDR2 SQIVND (reference sequence). The CDR3 loop spans 13 amino acids. For the CDR3, the DNA is TGTGCCAGTAGTTTCGGACAGAAGTCACCCCTCCACTTT. Its translation is CASSFGQKSPLHF.

V gene TRBV3-1 (or the pseudogene TRBV3-2) combines with J gene TRBJ1-2; 7 positions match TRBD1. Germline V gives CDR1 LGHDT, CDR2 YNNKEL (reference sequence). V lost 4 bases and J lost 6; bases outside the gene matches: 17. The CDR3 sequence is 17 residues long. The CDR3 spells CASSRIHLTGRLDGYTF. The DNA for the CDR3 is TGTGCCAGCAGCCGGATCCACCTGACAGGGAGGCTTGATGGCTACACCTTC.

This clone was picked up a small number of times. This sequence joins TRBV19 and TRBJ2-7, with D possibly matching TRBD2 (6 bases). CDR3 length equals 13 residues. Deletions cut 5 bases from V and 2 bases from J, with 10 bases between. Germline V gene sequence: CDR1 LNHDA, CDR2 SQIVND (reference sequence). The CDR3 loop is CASSPQRAYEQYF. CDR3 in DNA: TGTGCCAGTAGTCCCCAGCGGGCCTACGAGCAGTACTTC.

The gene calls are TRBV2 and TRBJ2-3; 7 bases are a match to TRBD1. This CDR3 spans 14 amino acids. V was clipped by 7 bases and J by 3 bases; unmatched bases: 7. Germline CDR1 is SNHLY and CDR2 is FYNNEI. The CDR3 sequence is CASTSPTGTDTQYF. As DNA, the CDR3 is TGTGCCAGCACCTCCCCGACAGGGACAGATACGCAGTATTTT.

The chain has TRBV19 and TRBJ2-1, with D possibly being TRBD2 (6 bases). CDR3 length: 16 amino acids. Between the trimmed V and J ends, which lost 5 bases and 6 bases, there was a span of 20 bases. CDR1 and CDR2 (germline): LNHDA, SQIVND (reference sequence). The DNA for the CDR3 is TGTGCCAGTAGTTCTCTCGGAGGGGTCAGAAGCAATGAGCAGTTCTTC. Translated: CASSSLGGVRSNEQFF.

The gene calls are TRBV29-1 and TRBJ1-5; D uncertain. Trimming removed 4 bases at V and 3 bases at J, with 10 bases between. CDR1 and CDR2 from the germline V gene are SQVTM and ANQGSEA. The CDR3 is 13 amino acids. The CDR3: CSVGGHLNQPQHF. The CDR3 nucleotides are TGCAGCGTTGGAGGGCACCTCAATCAGCCCCAGCATTTT. The full variable domain, completed using reference TRBV29-1 and TRBJ1-5, is SAVISQKPSRDICQRGTSLTIQCQVDSQVTMMFWYRQQPGQSLTLIATANQGSEATYESGFVIDKFPISRPNLTFSTLTVSNMSPEDSSIYLCSVGGHLNQPQHFGDGTRLSIL.

The V and J genes are TRBV25-1 and TRBJ1-2; D is undetermined. The CDR3 extends over 12 amino acids. V was cut by 3 bases and J by 4 bases, with 6 bases left in between. The germline V gene encodes CDR1 MGHDK and CDR2 SYGVNS. CDR3 loop: CASSDSGYGYTF. The CDR3 nucleotides read TGTGCCAGCAGTGACTCCGGCTATGGCTACACCTTC.

The J gene is TRBJ2-5, the V gene TRBV7-2, with TRBD2 as a possible D gene (7 bases). Trimming pared 1 base from V and 6 bases from J, leaving 18 bases between. The CDR3 loop spans 16 amino acids. Germline V lookup: CDR1 SGHTA, CDR2 FQGNSA. The CDR3 region is CASSLVRGALRQTQYF. The CDR3 coding sequence is TGTGCCAGCAGCTTAGTACGGGGGGCCCTCCGACAGACCCAGTACTTC.

The gene calls are TRBV28 and TRBJ1-2; D possibly corresponds to TRBD1 (5 bases). This CDR3 is built from 14 residues. Germline V lookup: CDR1 MDHEN, CDR2 SYDVKM. The V and J ends lost 2 bases and 5 bases respectively, with 12 bases between them. The CDR3 loop reads CASSLGRVWYGYTF. For the CDR3, the DNA is TGTGCCAGCAGTTTAGGCAGGGTTTGGTATGGCTACACCTTC.